A single sample is the source of the 3 T cell receptor beta chains below, sequenced in a study of shared clonotypes between healthy human individuals (dated by TCRdb to the early 2020s). Library prep was done by the immunoSEQ multiplex PCR assay. What TCRdb holds here is the immuneACCESS table cut down to in-frame rearrangements. Part of the clones is not present; checked against another copy, under half of the missing clones reflect an unresolved V gene, and the others are unexplained. The sample profile shows millions of clones; around 95% of them were found once. Under 0.15% of the sample lies in the top ten. Sequencing was done on a sample of naive CD4+ T cells sorted from blood. According to the study, the label for this sample's cell subset or site signals: CD45RA+ positively selected. The source is a man between 18 and 29 years old in good health.

The CDR3 spells CAWARITGSYGYTF. The CDR3 bases are TGTGCCTGGGCCCGAATAACAGGGTCTTACGGCTACACCTTC. The J gene is TRBJ1-2, the V gene TRBV30, with D possibly TRBD1 on 6 matching bases. Germline assignment: CDR1 GTSNPN and CDR2 SVGIG (reference sequence). V lost 5 bases and J lost 8, with 21 bases in between. This CDR3 contains 14 residues.

Worth noting for this clone: The same CDR3 is also encoded by other DNA sequences in this sample. The gene calls are TRBV5-4 and TRBJ2-7, with 12 bases aligning to TRBD1. Germline trimming cut 4 bases from V and 4 bases from J; bases unmatched to any gene: 3. The CDR3 contains 14 residues. Germline V gene lookup returns CDR1 SGHNT and CDR2 YYREEE (reference sequence). CDR3 in DNA: TGTGCCAGCAGCCCGGGACAGGGGGCTTACGAGCAGTACTTC. It codes for CASSPGQGAYEQYF.

The table lists this clone with a count of one. The chain is built from TRBV13 and TRBJ2-1; TRBD2 might be the D (6 bases). The V and J ends lost 5 bases and 2 bases respectively, with 10 bases between them. The CDR3 is 14 amino acids. The V gene's germline CDR1 is PRHDT and CDR2 FYEKMQ (reference sequence). The CDR3 is CASSTPGAYNEQFF. CDR3 DNA sequence: TGTGCCAGCAGCACGCCGGGGGCCTACAATGAGCAGTTCTTC.